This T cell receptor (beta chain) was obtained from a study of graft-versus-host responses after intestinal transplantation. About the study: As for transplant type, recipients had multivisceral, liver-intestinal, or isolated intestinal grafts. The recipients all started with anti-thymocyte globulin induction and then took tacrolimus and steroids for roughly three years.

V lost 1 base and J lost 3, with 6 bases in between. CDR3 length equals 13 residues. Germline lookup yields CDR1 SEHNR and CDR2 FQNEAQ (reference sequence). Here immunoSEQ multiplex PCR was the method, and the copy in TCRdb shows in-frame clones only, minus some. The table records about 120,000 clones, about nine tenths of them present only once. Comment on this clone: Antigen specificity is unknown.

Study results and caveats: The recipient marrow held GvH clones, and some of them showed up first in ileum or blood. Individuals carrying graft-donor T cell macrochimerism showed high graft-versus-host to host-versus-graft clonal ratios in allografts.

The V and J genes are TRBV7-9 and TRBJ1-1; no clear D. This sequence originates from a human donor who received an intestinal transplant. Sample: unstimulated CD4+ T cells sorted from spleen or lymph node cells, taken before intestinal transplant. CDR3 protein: CASSLDSYTEAFF. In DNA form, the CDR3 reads TGTGCCAGCAGCTTAGACAGTTACACTGAAGCTTTCTTT.